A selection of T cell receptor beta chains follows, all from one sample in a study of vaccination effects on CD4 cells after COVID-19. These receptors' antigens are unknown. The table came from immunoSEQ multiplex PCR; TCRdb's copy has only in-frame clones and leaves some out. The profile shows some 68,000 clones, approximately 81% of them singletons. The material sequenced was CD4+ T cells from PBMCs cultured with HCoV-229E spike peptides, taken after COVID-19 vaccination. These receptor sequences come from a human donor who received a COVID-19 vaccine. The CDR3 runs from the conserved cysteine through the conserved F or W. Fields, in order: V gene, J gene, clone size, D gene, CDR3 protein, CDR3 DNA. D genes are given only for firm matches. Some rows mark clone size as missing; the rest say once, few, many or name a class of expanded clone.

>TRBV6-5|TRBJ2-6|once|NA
CATFSGANVLTF
TGTGCCACGTTCTCTGGGGCCAACGTCCTGACTTTC
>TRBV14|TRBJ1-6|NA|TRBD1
CASSQDTGASNSPLHF
TGTGCCAGCAGCCAAGACACAGGGGCAAGCAATTCACCCCTCCACTTT
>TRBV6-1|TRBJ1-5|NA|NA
CASSERINQPQHF
TGTGCCAGCAGTGAACGGATTAATCAGCCCCAGCATTTT
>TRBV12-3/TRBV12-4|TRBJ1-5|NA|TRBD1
CASSGQGGQPQHF
TGTGCCAGCAGTGGACAGGGCGGGCAGCCCCAGCATTTT
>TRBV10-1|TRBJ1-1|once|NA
CASRDSLNTEAFF
TGCGCCAGCAGAGACAGCCTGAACACTGAAGCTTTCTTT
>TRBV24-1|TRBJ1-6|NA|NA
CVPSRAGPNSPLHF
TGTGTCCCATCCCGGGCAGGGCCAAATTCACCCCTCCACTTT
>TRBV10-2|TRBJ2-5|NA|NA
CASRVGAVETQYF
TGCGCCAGCAGGGTGGGGGCGGTTGAGACCCAGTACTTC
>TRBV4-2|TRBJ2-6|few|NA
CASSQGGTGFTGANVLTF
TGTGCCAGCAGCCAAGGGGGAACCGGGTTCACTGGGGCCAACGTCCTGACTTTC
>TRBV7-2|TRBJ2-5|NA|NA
CASSPAGRGRRETQYF
TGTGCCAGCAGCCCAGCGGGGCGGGGGCGACGGGAGACCCAGTACTTC
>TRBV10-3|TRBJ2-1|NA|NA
CAISESSGKSYNEQFF
TGTGCCATCAGTGAGTCTTCGGGGAAGTCCTACAATGAGCAGTTCTTC
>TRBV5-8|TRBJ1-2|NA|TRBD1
CASSLNRGEYGYTF
TGTGCCAGCAGCTTGAACAGGGGAGAATATGGCTACACCTTC
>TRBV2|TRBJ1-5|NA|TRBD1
CASRGGQISNQPQHF
TGTGCCAGCAGAGGGGGACAGATTAGCAATCAGCCCCAGCATTTT
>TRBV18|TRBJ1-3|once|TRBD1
CASSPSTGPSSGNTIYF
TGTGCCAGCTCTCCTTCGACAGGGCCCTCCTCTGGAAACACCATATATTTT
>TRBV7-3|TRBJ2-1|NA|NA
CASSLTLYNEQFF
TGTGCCAGCAGCTTAACACTCTACAATGAGCAGTTCTTC
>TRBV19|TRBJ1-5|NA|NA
CASSIAARNWGNQPQHF
TGTGCCAGTAGTATAGCTGCAAGAAATTGGGGCAATCAGCCCCAGCATTTT
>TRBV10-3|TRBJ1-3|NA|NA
CAISDLISGEPGNTIYF
TGTGCCATCAGTGACCTTATATCAGGGGAACCTGGAAACACCATATATTTT
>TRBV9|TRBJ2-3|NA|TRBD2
CASSVAQRGKDTQYF
TGTGCCAGCAGCGTAGCTCAGCGGGGTAAAGATACGCAGTATTTT
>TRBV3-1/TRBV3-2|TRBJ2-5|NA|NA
CASSPPIQGGQETQYF
TGTGCCAGCAGCCCTCCCATTCAAGGGGGACAAGAGACCCAGTACTTC
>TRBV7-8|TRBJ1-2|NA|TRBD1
CASSLRGQGGYGYTF
TGTGCCAGCAGCCTCCGGGGACAGGGGGGGTATGGCTACACCTTC
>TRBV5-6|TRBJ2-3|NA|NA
CASSFPTWGTDTQYF
TGTGCCAGCAGCTTCCCCACCTGGGGCACAGATACGCAGTATTTT
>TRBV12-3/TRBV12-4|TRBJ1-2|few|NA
CASRRGVNYGYTF
TGTGCCAGCAGAAGGGGAGTAAACTATGGCTACACCTTC
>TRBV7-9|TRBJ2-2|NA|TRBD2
CASRMRGGDTGELFF
TGTGCCAGCAGAATGCGGGGGGGCGACACCGGGGAGCTGTTTTTT
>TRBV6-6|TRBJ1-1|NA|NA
CASTPAGGNTEAFF
TGTGCCAGCACTCCAGCGGGGGGGAACACTGAAGCTTTCTTT
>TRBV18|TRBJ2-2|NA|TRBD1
CASSPTSTGAVTGELFF
TGTGCCAGCTCACCAACTTCGACAGGGGCAGTCACCGGGGAGCTGTTTTTT
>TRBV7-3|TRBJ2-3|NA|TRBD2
CASSSSSGGYPGTDTQYF
TGTGCCAGCAGCTCATCTAGCGGGGGCTACCCTGGCACAGATACGCAGTATTTT
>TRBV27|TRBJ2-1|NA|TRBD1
CASSLRVIGTGGNEQFF
TGTGCCAGCAGTTTACGGGTTATTGGGACAGGGGGCAATGAGCAGTTCTTC
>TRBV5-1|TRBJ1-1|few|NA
CASSLEPGAHTEAFF
TGCGCCAGCAGCTTGGAACCGGGGGCCCACACTGAAGCTTTCTTT
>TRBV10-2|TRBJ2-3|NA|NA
CASSGSLGGTDTQYF
TGCGCCAGCAGCGGTAGCTTAGGGGGCACAGATACGCAGTATTTT
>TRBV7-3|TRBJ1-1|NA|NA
CASSLNPANTEAFF
TGTGCCAGCAGCTTAAACCCAGCGAACACTGAAGCTTTCTTT
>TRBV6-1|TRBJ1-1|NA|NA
CASSDDRLNTEAFF
TGTGCCAGCAGTGATGACAGACTGAACACTGAAGCTTTCTTT
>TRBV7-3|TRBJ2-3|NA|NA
CASSLMRNTDTQYF
TGTGCCAGCAGCTTAATGCGGAACACAGATACGCAGTATTTT
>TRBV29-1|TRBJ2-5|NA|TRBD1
CSVDSGQGVRYF
TGCAGCGTTGATAGTGGACAGGGGGTAAGGTACTTC
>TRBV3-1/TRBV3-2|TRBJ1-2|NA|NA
CASSQGTNNYGYTF
TGTGCCAGCAGCCAAGGGACAAACAACTATGGCTACACCTTC
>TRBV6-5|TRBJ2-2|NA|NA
CASSRQNTGELFF
TGTGCCAGCAGTCGACAGAACACCGGGGAGCTGTTTTTT
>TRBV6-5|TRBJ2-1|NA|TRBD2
CASSYAGGVYNEQFF
TGTGCCAGCAGTTACGCGGGGGGCGTCTACAATGAGCAGTTCTTC
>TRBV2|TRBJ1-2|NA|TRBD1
CASTPGGGNYGYTF
TGTGCCAGCACCCCAGGGGGCGGTAACTATGGCTACACCTTC
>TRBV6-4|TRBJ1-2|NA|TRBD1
CASSSTGSDGYTF
TGTGCCAGCAGCTCGACAGGGTCGGATGGCTACACCTTC
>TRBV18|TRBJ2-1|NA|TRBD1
CASSPGQGSYNEQFF
TGTGCCAGCTCACCAGGACAGGGATCCTACAATGAGCAGTTCTTC
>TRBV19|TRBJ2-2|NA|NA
CASSKTSTGYEGELFF
TGTGCCAGTAGTAAAACTTCAACCGGGTATGAGGGGGAGCTGTTTTTT
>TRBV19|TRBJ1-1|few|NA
CASKGDRWGTEAFF
TGTGCCAGTAAAGGGGATCGGTGGGGGACTGAAGCTTTCTTT
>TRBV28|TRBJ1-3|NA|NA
CASSPPDGLGNTIYF
TGTGCCAGCAGTCCCCCGGACGGGTTAGGAAACACCATATATTTT
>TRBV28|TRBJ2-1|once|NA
CASSRPGNSKYNEQFF
TGTGCCAGCAGCCGTCCGGGGAACTCGAAGTACAATGAGCAGTTCTTC
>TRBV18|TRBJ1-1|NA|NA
CASSPLVATTEAFF
TGTGCCAGCTCACCGTTAGTTGCAACCACTGAAGCTTTCTTT